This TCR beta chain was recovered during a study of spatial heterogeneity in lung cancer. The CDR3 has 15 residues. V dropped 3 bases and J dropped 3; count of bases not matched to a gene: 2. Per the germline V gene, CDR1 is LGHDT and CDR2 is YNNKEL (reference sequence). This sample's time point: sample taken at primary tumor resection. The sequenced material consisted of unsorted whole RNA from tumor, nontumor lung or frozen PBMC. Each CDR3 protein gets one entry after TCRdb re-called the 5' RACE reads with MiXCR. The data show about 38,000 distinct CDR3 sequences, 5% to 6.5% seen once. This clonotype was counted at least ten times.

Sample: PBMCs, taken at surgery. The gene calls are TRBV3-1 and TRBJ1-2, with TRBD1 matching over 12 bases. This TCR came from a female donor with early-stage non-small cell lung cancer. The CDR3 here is CASSQGQGAHYGYTF. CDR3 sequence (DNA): TGTGCCAGCAGCCAGGGACAGGGGGCGCACTATGGCTACACCTTC.